The next 3 T cell receptor beta chains were all read from a single sample in a study of shared clonotypes between healthy human individuals. Sequencing was performed with immunoSEQ multiplex PCR; in TCRdb, only in-frame clones are kept and a portion is missing. The sample consists of 1,400,000 or so clones, just under 99% of them appearing once. Sequencing input: naive CD4+ T cells sorted from blood. Subset specified: CD45RA+ positively selected. The receptors here all came from a young man in good health.

The rearrangement uses TRBV19 and TRBJ1-1; no reliable D call. There are 13 residues in the CDR3. V shed 11 bases and J shed 3 bases, with 16 bases lying between them. Germline values: CDR1 LNHDA, CDR2 SQIVND (reference sequence). The CDR3 reads CAVRRAGDTEAFF. CDR3 coding DNA: TGTGCCGTGCGTCGGGCAGGCGACACTGAAGCTTTCTTT. Full variable domain (remainder filled in from reference TRBV19 and TRBJ1-1): DGGITQSPKYLFRKEGQNVTLSCEQNLNHDAMYWYRQDPGQGLRLIYYSQIVNDFQKGDIAEGYSVSREKKESFPLTVTSAQKNPTAFYLCAVRRAGDTEAFFGQGTRLTVV.

The chain recombines TRBV6-1 with TRBJ1-1; TRBD1 agrees at 8 bases. The V and J ends lost 3 bases and 3 bases, in that order; junction bases with no gene match: 3. The germline V gene encodes CDR1 MNHNS and CDR2 SASEGT. The CDR3 runs to 14 residues. CDR3 sequence: CASSEDRVYTEAFF. The CDR3 DNA is TGTGCCAGCAGTGAGGACAGGGTGTACACTGAAGCTTTCTTT.

The chain combines TRBV6-1 with TRBJ2-5; tentatively, D is TRBD1 (5 bases). The CDR3 covers 13 residues. V lost 6 bases to trimming and J lost 1 base, with 9 bases between them. Germline values: CDR1 MNHNS, CDR2 SASEGT. CDR3 DNA: TGTGCCAGCAGATACAGGATCCAAGAGACCCAGTACTTC. Translating it yields CASRYRIQETQYF.